This T cell receptor (beta chain) was retrieved from a study of T cell repertoires in cytomegalovirus infection. The wider study: Shared public TCR beta signatures pointed to both CMV infection and a matching HLA type.

The CDR3 is made up of 14 amino acids. V gave up 6 bases and J gave up 7 bases; unmatched junction bases: 9. Using its own MiXCR run on the reads, TCRdb lists one record per CDR3 protein. The sample has about 740,000 distinct CDR3 sequences, 35% to 40% seen once; the top ten hold 2.5% to 3.5%. The study's findings and limits: Summed frequency of shared TCR beta families picked out CMV carriers who also had the relevant HLA. Ex vivo responses were dominated by HLA-C-restricted CMV-specific TCR beta clonotypes.

There are many counts of this clonotype. Its cognate antigen is unknown. V and J are TRBV12-3 or TRBV12-4 and TRBJ2-7, with TRBD1 identical over 10 bases. What was sequenced was PBMCs. The TCR comes from a human donor in good health (CMV status not recorded). Some clones in this sample may be carry-over from other donors' samples. In nucleotides, the CDR3 is TGTGCCAGCAGCCCCGACAGGGGGCGCGTGGAGCAGTACTTC. It encodes CASSPDRGRVEQYF.